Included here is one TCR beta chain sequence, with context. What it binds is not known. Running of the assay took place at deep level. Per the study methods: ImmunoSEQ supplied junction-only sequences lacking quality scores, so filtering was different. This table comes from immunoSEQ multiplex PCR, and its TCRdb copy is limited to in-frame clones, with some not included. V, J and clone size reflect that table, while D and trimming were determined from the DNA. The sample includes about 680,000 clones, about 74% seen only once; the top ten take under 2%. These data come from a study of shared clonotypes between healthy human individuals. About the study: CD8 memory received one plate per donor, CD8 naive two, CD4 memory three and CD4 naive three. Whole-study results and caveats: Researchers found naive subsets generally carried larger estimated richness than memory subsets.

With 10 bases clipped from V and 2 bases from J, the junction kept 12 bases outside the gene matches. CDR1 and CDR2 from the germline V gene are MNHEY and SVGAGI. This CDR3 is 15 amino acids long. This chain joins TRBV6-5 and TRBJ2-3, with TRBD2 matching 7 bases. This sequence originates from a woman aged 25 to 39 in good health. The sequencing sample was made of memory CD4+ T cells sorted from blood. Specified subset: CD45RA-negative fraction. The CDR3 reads CATRPTSAYTDTQYF. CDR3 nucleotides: TGTGCCACCAGACCTACTAGCGCCTACACAGATACGCAGTATTTT.